This TCR beta chain was sequenced during a study of OX40 agonist ivuxolimab in advanced cancers. Study background: The diagnoses of dose-escalation patients were hepatocellular carcinoma, melanoma, renal cell or head and neck cancer.

CDR3 length: 12 residues. Trimming removed 4 bases at V and 10 bases at J, with 11 bases between. Germline loops: CDR1 LGHNA, CDR2 YSLEER. Assay used: immunoSEQ multiplex PCR; TCRdb lists only in-frame clones, some missing. This sample yields about 67,000 clones, of which 85% to 90% are seen a single time; approximately 4% belongs to the top ten. Sequences were derived from CD4+ or CD8+ T cells sorted from blood, sampled in a trial of the OX40 agonist ivuxolimab. This sequence was found in an adult with an advanced solid tumor such as melanoma, head and neck, liver or kidney cancer. V and J are TRBV4-3 and TRBJ2-1; a weak D match, TRBD1 (6 bases). CDR3 loop: CASSRTGSEQFF. The DNA for the CDR3 is TGCGCCAGCAGCCGAACAGGGAGCGAGCAGTTCTTC.